This passage covers 24 T cell receptor beta chains from one sample sequenced in a study of blood T cell repertoires in COVID-19. Repertoires were generated with immunoSEQ multiplex PCR, while TCRdb's copy carries only in-frame clones and drops some. The sample carries approximately 94,000 clones, around four fifths recorded once. Input material: peripheral blood. These receptors originate from a woman in her 70s with acute or convalescent COVID-19.

The chain links TRBV14 to TRBJ1-4, with 11 bases lining up with TRBD1. Germline loops: CDR1 SGHDN, CDR2 FVKESK. CDR3 size: 17 residues. The ends lost 4 bases at V and 5 bases at J; junction bases unmatched: 9. The CDR3 region has the DNA TGTGCCAGCAGCCTGTGGACAGGGGGCTCGGCGAATGAAAAACTGTTTTTT. Encoded protein: CASSLWTGGSANEKLFF.

This clone was counted a few times. The chain's CDR3 is CASSMGLNSNQPQHF. As DNA, the CDR3 is TGTGCCAGTAGTATGGGCCTAAATAGCAATCAGCCCCAGCATTTT. The chain employs TRBV19 and TRBJ1-5; D unresolved. V was cut by 3 bases and J by 0 bases, with 9 bases left in between. The germline V gene encodes CDR1 LNHDA and CDR2 SQIVND (reference sequence). This CDR3 region has 15 residues.

V and J are TRBV7-6 and TRBJ1-6, with 7 bases matching TRBD1. This CDR3 region has 15 residues. V dropped 0 bases and J dropped 7; count of bases not matched to a gene: 3. CDR1 and CDR2 from the germline V gene are SGHVS and FNYEAQ. The CDR3, as DNA: TGTGCCAGCAGCTTAGCTGGCAGGGGGAATTCACCCCTCCACTTT. Its translation is CASSLAGRGNSPLHF.

The chain links TRBV15 to TRBJ1-4, with D unresolved. The V end lost 1 base, the J end lost 3 bases, and 6 bases lay between the germline ends. The germline CDR1 and CDR2 sequences are LNHNV and YYDKDF (reference sequence). The CDR3 loop spans 14 amino acids. CDR3: CATSRVPANEKLFF. Here the CDR3 DNA reads TGTGCCACCAGCAGAGTACCGGCTAATGAAAAACTGTTTTTT.

As DNA, the CDR3 is TGTGCCAGCGGGTGGGGCTCTCCGGATACGCAGTATTTT. This gives the protein CASGWGSPDTQYF. J is TRBJ2-3 and V is TRBV27, with D tentatively TRBD1 (5 bases). This CDR3 has 13 residues. Germline V gene sequence: CDR1 MNHEY, CDR2 SMNVEV (reference sequence). The V and J ends lost 8 bases and 6 bases respectively, with 15 bases between them.

The V and J genes are TRBV7-2 and TRBJ2-3; 10 bases are shared with TRBD2. Germline CDR1 is SGHTA and CDR2 is FQGNSA. Trimming removed 2 bases from V and 4 bases from J; junction bases left unmatched: 6. The CDR3 spans 16 residues. CDR3 residues: CASSLNKRGGPDTQYF. The CDR3 DNA follows: TGTGCCAGCAGCTTAAACAAGCGGGGGGGCCCAGATACGCAGTATTTT.

V is TRBV30 and J is TRBJ2-2, with D hard to call. V was clipped by 2 bases and J by 7 bases, with 8 bases between them. CDR1 and CDR2 from the germline V gene are GTSNPN and SVGIG (reference sequence). The CDR3 runs to 12 residues. Here the CDR3 DNA reads TGTGCCTGGAGTCGCTATTTCGGGGAGCTGTTTTTT. Translating it yields CAWSRYFGELFF. Drawing the rest from reference TRBV30 and TRBJ2-2, the complete variable domain is SQTIHQWPATLVQPVGSPLSLECTVEGTSNPNLYWYRQAAGRGLQLLFYSVGIGQISSEVPQNLSASRPQDRQFILSSKKLLLSDSGFYLCAWSRYFGELFFGEGSRLTVL.

The rearrangement uses TRBV30 and TRBJ1-4, with TRBD1 as a possible D gene (5 bases). The germline V gene encodes CDR1 GTSNPN and CDR2 SVGIG (reference sequence). The CDR3 has 13 amino acids. V lost 2 bases, J lost 4 bases, and 8 bases lay in between. The CDR3 DNA reads as TGTGCCTGGAGTCCAGGACATAATGAAAAACTGTTTTTT. Protein sequence: CAWSPGHNEKLFF. The complete variable domain, with remaining parts taken from reference TRBV30 and TRBJ1-4, reads SQTIHQWPATLVQPVGSPLSLECTVEGTSNPNLYWYRQAAGRGLQLLFYSVGIGQISSEVPQNLSASRPQDRQFILSSKKLLLSDSGFYLCAWSPGHNEKLFFGSGTQLSVL.

The CDR3 sequence: CASSIPAGDTYNEQFF. The DNA of the CDR3 is TGTGCCAGTAGTATCCCAGCGGGGGACACATACAATGAGCAGTTCTTC. The rearrangement links TRBV19 to TRBJ2-1; 8 nucleotides match TRBD2. Germline V gene data show CDR1 as LNHDA and CDR2 as SQIVND (reference sequence). The ends lost 3 bases at V and 4 bases at J; junction bases unmatched: 8. The CDR3 loop spans 16 amino acids.

The genes are TRBV25-1 and TRBJ1-3; D unclear. The germline V and J ends were trimmed by 4 bases and 0 bases, with 16 bases remaining between them. The CDR3 extends over 17 amino acids. Germline CDR1 is MGHDK and CDR2 is SYGVNS. CDR3 coding DNA: TGTGCCAGCAGTGCCCCCCCCGGGGTCGACTCTGGAAACACCATATATTTT. Translation gives CASSAPPGVDSGNTIYF.

Points on this clone: Other DNA sequences in the same sample also yield this CDR3. V is TRBV7-9 and J is TRBJ2-7; D is uncertain. Trimming took 5 bases from V and 3 from J, leaving 14 bases between them. The germline gives CDR1 SEHNR, CDR2 FQNEAQ (reference sequence). The CDR3 runs to 14 residues. This CDR3 reads CASSLWSMSYEQYF. The CDR3 DNA reads as TGTGCCAGCAGCCTATGGTCGATGAGCTACGAGCAGTACTTC.

V usage is TRBV5-1 and J usage is TRBJ1-2, with D possibly TRBD1 on 5 matching bases. CDR3 length equals 14 residues. V was shortened by 2 bases and J by 4 bases, with 12 bases between the two germline ends. The germline gives CDR1 SGHRS, CDR2 YFSETQ. The CDR3 nucleotides are TGCGCCAGCAGCTTCGGGGGAGACGGCTATGGCTACACCTTC. It codes for CASSFGGDGYGYTF.

The CDR3 region is CATSRSNNIESGANVLTF. The CDR3 nucleotides read TGTGCCACCAGCAGATCGAATAATATCGAGTCGGGGGCCAACGTCCTGACTTTC. The J gene is TRBJ2-6, the V gene TRBV15; no definite D call. With 2 bases removed from V and 4 bases from J, the gap between germline ends came to 18 bases. Germline V lookup: CDR1 LNHNV, CDR2 YYDKDF (reference sequence). The CDR3 totals 18 residues.

The V call is TRBV30, the J call TRBJ1-1, with D unresolved. Germline-derived CDR1 and CDR2 are GTSNPN and SVGIG (reference sequence). The germline V and J ends were trimmed by 0 bases and 3 bases, with 11 bases remaining between them. The CDR3 spans 14 residues. CDR3 bases: TGTGCCTGGAGTGTACGCCTCCAGGACACTGAAGCTTTCTTT. This translates into CAWSVRLQDTEAFF.

The chain couples TRBV10-2 to TRBJ1-5, with 9 bases matching TRBD1. V dropped 7 bases and J dropped 4; count of bases not matched to a gene: 5. The CDR3 contains 14 residues. CDR1 and CDR2 (germline): WSHSY, SAAADI. The CDR3, as DNA: TGCGCCAGCAATTCGGGACAGGGTAATCAGCCCCAGCATTTT. The encoded protein is CASNSGQGNQPQHF.

The V gene is TRBV4-1, the J gene TRBJ2-1, with a possible D match to TRBD2 (7 bases). Germline assignment: CDR1 MGHRA and CDR2 YSYEKL. The CDR3 runs 15 residues. V was pared by 0 bases and J by 7 bases, with 13 bases between. The DNA of the CDR3 is TGCGCCAGCAGCCAAGATGGGGGGGGGCCGAATGAGCAGTTCTTC. This translates into CASSQDGGGPNEQFF.

This chain connects TRBV27 to TRBJ1-4; 7 nucleotides agree with TRBD1. Trimming took 3 bases from V and 7 from J; bases not matched to a gene: 8. The germline CDR1 and CDR2 sequences are MNHEY and SMNVEV (reference sequence). This CDR3 contains 15 residues. The CDR3, as DNA: TGTGCCAGCAGTTTTGCCCCGGGACAGCGTGAAAAACTGTTTTTT. Translation: CASSFAPGQREKLFF.

The V and J genes are TRBV6-5 and TRBJ1-4; D is ambiguous. V was pared by 8 bases and J by 2 bases, with 12 bases between. Per germline, CDR1 MNHEY and CDR2 SVGAGI. The CDR3 is 14 amino acids. The CDR3 nucleotides are TGTGCCAGCGTCTGGGCAGGCACTAATGAAAAACTGTTTTTT. Amino acid sequence: CASVWAGTNEKLFF.

The V call is TRBV28, the J call TRBJ1-4, with D perhaps matching TRBD1 (6 bases). Trimming stripped 6 bases from V and 0 bases from J, with 14 bases between. The length of the CDR3 is 16 residues. The germline V gene encodes CDR1 MDHEN and CDR2 SYDVKM. Here the CDR3 reads CASSPAGTPTNEKLFF. The CDR3, as DNA: TGTGCCAGCAGCCCAGCTGGGACACCAACTAATGAAAAACTGTTTTTT. The full variable domain, in which reference TRBV28 and TRBJ1-4 provide the parts outside the CDR3, is DVKVTQSSRYLVKRTGEKVFLECVQDMDHENMFWYRQDPGLGLRLIYFSYDVKMKEKGDIPEGYSVSREKKERFSLILESASTNQTSMYLCASSPAGTPTNEKLFFGSGTQLSVL.

The chain is built from TRBV10-3 and TRBJ1-1; D might be TRBD1 (5 bases). Deletions cut 4 bases from V and 1 base from J, with 13 bases between. Germline CDR1 and CDR2: ENHRY and SYGVKD. This CDR3 comprises 15 residues. CDR3 coding DNA: TGTGCCATCAGTGCATCGACCAGGGAGAACACTGAAGCTTTCTTT. This gives the protein CAISASTRENTEAFF.

CDR3 in amino acids: CASTRTGGGYTF. CDR3 nucleotides: TGTGCCAGCACCAGGACAGGGGGGGGCTACACCTTC. This chain joins TRBV2 and TRBJ1-2; the match to TRBD1 covers 10 bases. The germline CDR1 and CDR2 sequences are SNHLY and FYNNEI. The CDR3 covers 12 residues. Unmatched junction bases numbered 4, after V lost 7 bases and J lost 8 bases.

This clone occurred once. The chain combines TRBV5-4 with TRBJ2-5, with 9 bases aligning to TRBD1. Trimming removed 2 bases from V and 4 bases from J; junction bases left unmatched: 9. Per germline, CDR1 SGHNT and CDR2 YYREEE (reference sequence). CDR3 length equals 16 residues. CDR3: CASSLGRDRARETQYF. In DNA form, the CDR3 reads TGTGCCAGCAGCTTAGGAAGGGACAGGGCTAGAGAGACCCAGTACTTC.

The chain recombines TRBV7-2 with TRBJ1-1; 7 positions match TRBD1. The length of the CDR3 is 14 residues. The germline V gene has CDR1 SGHTA and CDR2 FQGNSA. With 2 bases clipped from V and 4 bases from J, the junction kept 4 bases outside the gene matches. The CDR3 region is CASSLSQGSTEAFF. CDR3 sequence (DNA): TGTGCCAGCAGCTTATCACAGGGGAGCACTGAAGCTTTCTTT.

The chain couples TRBV6-5 to TRBJ1-1; 8 bases are a match to TRBD1. Germline CDR1 and CDR2: MNHEY and SVGAGI. The CDR3 contains 14 residues. After removal of 5 bases from V and 3 bases from J, the junction contained 5 bases not matched to a gene. CDR3 nucleotide sequence: TGTGCCAGCAGTCCTCAGGGGGCTTACACTGAAGCTTTCTTT. This sequence encodes CASSPQGAYTEAFF.